This T cell receptor (beta chain) was recorded in a study of Ad26.COV2.S vaccination and SARS-CoV-2 variants. As concerns this clone: Likely a read error: the CDR3 ends without its conserved phenylalanine or tryptophan.

Germline values: CDR1 SGHTA, CDR2 FQGNSA. The CDR3 consists of 14 residues. The V gene lost 6 bases and the J gene lost 5 bases, with 16 bases spanning the gap. Treatment meaning: 15 to 20 received Ad26.COV2.S at low or high dose, single or two shots; about 5 received placebo; per-sample allocation not given. Samples came from day 63 after the first vaccine or placebo injection. Donation came from an adult in Boston who was aged 18-55 years. Some clones are missing from TCRdb's copy, which holds only in-frame ones; the method was immunoSEQ multiplex PCR. Among approximately 300,000 clones listed, 85% to 90% were seen once.

The chain is built from TRBV7-2 and TRBJ1-2; possible D gene TRBD1, 5 bases. This TCR came from a person between 18 and 59 years old who received the Ad26.COV2.S COVID-19 vaccine or a placebo. Sequencing used peripheral blood, obtained in a trial of Ad26.COV2.S vaccine versus placebo. The DNA of the CDR3 is TGTGCCAGCAGAGGAGGGGTCGAGATTTATGGCTACACCGTC. Translating it yields CASRGGVEIYGYTV.